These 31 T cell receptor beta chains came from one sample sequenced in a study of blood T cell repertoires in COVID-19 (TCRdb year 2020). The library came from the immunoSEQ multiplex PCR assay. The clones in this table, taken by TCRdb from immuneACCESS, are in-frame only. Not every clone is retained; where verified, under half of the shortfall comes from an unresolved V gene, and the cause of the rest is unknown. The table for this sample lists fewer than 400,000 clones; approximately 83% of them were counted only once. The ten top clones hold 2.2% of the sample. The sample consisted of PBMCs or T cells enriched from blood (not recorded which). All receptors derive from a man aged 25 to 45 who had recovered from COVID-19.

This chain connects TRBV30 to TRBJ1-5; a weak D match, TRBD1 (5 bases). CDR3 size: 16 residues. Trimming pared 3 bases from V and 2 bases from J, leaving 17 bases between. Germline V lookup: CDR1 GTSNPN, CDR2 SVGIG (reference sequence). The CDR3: CAWSRRDPWGNQPQHF. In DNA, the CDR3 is TGTGCCTGGAGCCGGAGGGACCCGTGGGGCAATCAGCCCCAGCATTTT.

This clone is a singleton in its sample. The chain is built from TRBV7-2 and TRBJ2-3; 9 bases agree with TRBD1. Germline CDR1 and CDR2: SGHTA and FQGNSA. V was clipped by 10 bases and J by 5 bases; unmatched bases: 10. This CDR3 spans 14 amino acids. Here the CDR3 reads CATHRDRVRDTQYF. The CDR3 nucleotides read TGTGCCACACACCGGGACAGGGTGAGAGATACGCAGTATTTT.

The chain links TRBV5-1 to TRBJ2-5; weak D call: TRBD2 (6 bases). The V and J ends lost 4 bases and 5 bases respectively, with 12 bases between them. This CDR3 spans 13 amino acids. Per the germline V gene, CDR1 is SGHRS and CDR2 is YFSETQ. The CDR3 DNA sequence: TGCGCCAGCAGCCCTTCTGCGGGGGAGACCCAGTACTTC. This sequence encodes CASSPSAGETQYF. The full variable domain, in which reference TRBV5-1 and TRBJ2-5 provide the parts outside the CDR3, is KAGVTQTPRYLIKTRGQQVTLSCSPISGHRSVSWYQQTPGQGLQFLFEYFSETQRNKGNFPGRFSGRQFSNSRSEMNVSTLELGDSALYLCASSPSAGETQYFGPGTRLLVL.

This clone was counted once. The CDR3 loop is CATSRERGGTDTQYF. CDR3 DNA: TGTGCCACCAGCAGAGAGCGGGGGGGCACAGATACGCAGTATTTT. This chain uses TRBV15 with TRBJ2-3, with 8 bases that match TRBD2. The junction had 0 bases not matched to a gene; V was cut back by 0 bases and J by 1 base. This CDR3 is 15 amino acids long. The V gene's germline CDR1 is LNHNV and CDR2 YYDKDF (reference sequence).

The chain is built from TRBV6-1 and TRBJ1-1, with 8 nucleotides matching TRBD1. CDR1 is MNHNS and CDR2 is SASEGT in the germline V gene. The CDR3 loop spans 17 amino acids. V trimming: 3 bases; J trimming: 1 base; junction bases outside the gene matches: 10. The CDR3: CASSELYRTGQNTEAFF. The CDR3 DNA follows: TGTGCCAGCAGTGAGTTGTACCGGACAGGGCAGAACACTGAAGCTTTCTTT.

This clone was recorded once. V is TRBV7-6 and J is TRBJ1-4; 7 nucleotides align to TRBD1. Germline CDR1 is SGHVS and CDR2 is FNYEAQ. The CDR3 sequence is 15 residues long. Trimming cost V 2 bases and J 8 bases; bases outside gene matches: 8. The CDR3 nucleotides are TGTGCCAGCAGCTTAATGACAGGGAGTTTCGAAAAACTGTTTTTT. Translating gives CASSLMTGSFEKLFF.

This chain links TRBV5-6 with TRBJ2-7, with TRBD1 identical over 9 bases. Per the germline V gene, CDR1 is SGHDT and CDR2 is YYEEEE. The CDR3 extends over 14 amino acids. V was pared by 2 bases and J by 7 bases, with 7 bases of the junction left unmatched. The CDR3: CASSLTGTGQEQYF. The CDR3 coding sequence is TGTGCCAGCAGCTTAACCGGGACAGGGCAAGAGCAGTACTTC.

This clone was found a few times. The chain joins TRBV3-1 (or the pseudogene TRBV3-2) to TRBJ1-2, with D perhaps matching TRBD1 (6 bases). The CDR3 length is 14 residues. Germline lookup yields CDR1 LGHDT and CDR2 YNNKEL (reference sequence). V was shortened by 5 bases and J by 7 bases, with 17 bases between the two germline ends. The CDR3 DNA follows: TGTGCCAGCAGCACTGAAGGGGGGGCGGGTGGCTACACCTTC. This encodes CASSTEGGAGGYTF.

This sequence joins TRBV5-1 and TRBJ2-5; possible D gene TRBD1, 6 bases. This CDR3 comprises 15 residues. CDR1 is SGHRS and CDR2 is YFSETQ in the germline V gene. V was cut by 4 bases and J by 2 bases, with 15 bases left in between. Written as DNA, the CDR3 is TGCGCCAGCAGCCCGGGGACACCAAATCAAGAGACCCAGTACTTC. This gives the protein CASSPGTPNQETQYF.

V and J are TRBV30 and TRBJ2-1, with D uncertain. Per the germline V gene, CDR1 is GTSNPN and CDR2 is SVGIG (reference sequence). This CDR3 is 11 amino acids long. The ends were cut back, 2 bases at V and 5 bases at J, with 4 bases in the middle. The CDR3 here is CAWSRDNEQFF. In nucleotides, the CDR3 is TGTGCCTGGAGTCGGGACAATGAGCAGTTCTTC. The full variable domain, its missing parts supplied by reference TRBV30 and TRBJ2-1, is SQTIHQWPATLVQPVGSPLSLECTVEGTSNPNLYWYRQAAGRGLQLLFYSVGIGQISSEVPQNLSASRPQDRQFILSSKKLLLSDSGFYLCAWSRDNEQFFGPGTRLTVL.

The CDR3 sequence is CASSGGAGGADTQYF. CDR3 in DNA: TGTGCCAGCAGTGGGGGAGCAGGAGGGGCAGATACGCAGTATTTT. This sequence joins TRBV2 and TRBJ2-3; tentatively, D is TRBD2 (6 bases). V was trimmed by 4 bases and J by 4 bases, leaving 15 bases between them. Germline-derived CDR1 and CDR2 are SNHLY and FYNNEI. This CDR3 spans 15 amino acids.

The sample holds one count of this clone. The CDR3 loop is CASSLDPGRVTEAFF. The CDR3 DNA is TGTGCCAGCAGCTTAGACCCGGGCAGGGTCACTGAAGCTTTCTTT. The chain joins TRBV13 to TRBJ1-1, with a tentative D call TRBD1 (5 bases). V was shortened by 1 base and J by 4 bases, with 13 bases between the two germline ends. The CDR3 loop spans 15 amino acids. The germline CDR1 and CDR2 sequences are PRHDT and FYEKMQ (reference sequence).

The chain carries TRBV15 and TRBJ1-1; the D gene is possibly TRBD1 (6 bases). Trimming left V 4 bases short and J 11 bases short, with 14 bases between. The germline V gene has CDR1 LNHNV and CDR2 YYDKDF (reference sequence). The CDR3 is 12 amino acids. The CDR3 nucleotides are TGTGCCACCAGCAAGATAACAGGGTTGGCTTTCTTT. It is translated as CATSKITGLAFF.

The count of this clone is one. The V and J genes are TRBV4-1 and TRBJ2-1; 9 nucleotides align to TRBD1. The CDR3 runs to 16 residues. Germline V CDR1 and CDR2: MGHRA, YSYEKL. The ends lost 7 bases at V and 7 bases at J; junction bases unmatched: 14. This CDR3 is CASTLEGTGIWNEQFF. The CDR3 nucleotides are TGCGCCAGCACCCTCGAAGGGACAGGGATATGGAATGAGCAGTTCTTC.

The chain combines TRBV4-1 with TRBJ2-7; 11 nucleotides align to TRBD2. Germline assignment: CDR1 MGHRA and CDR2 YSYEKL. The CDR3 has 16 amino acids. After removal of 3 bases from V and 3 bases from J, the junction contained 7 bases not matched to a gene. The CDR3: CASSHSVTSGIYEQYF. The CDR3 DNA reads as TGCGCCAGCAGCCACTCGGTGACTAGCGGGATCTACGAGCAGTACTTC.

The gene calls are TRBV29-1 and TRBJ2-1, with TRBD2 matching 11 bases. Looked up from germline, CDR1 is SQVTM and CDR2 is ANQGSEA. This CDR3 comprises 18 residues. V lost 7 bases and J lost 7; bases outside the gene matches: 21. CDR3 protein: CSGRGYSGGAYSGNEQFF. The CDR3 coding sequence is TGCAGCGGACGAGGATATAGCGGGGGGGCCTATTCCGGGAATGAGCAGTTCTTC.

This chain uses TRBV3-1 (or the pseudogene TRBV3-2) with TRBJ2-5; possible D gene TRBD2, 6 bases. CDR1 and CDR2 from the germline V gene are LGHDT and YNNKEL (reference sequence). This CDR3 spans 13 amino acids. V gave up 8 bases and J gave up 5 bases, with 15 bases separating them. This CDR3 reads CASVDYTAETQYF. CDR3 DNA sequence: TGTGCCAGCGTGGACTACACCGCTGAGACCCAGTACTTC.

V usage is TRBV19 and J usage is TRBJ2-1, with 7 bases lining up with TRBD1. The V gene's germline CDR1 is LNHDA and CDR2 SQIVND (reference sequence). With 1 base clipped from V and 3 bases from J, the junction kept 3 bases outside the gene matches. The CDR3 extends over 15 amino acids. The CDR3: CASSIVDRDYNEQFF. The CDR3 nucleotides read TGTGCCAGTAGTATAGTCGACAGGGACTACAATGAGCAGTTCTTC.

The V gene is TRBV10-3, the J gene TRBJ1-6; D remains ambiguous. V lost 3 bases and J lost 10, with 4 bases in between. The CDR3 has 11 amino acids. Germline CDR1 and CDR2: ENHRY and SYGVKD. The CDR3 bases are TGTGCCATCAGTGATCAATCACCCCTCCACTTT. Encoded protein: CAISDQSPLHF.

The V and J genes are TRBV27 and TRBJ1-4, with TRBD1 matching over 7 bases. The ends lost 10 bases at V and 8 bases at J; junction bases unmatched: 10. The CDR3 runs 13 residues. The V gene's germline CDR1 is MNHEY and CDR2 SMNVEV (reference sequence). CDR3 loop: CATQGGPGEKLFF. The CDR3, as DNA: TGTGCCACCCAGGGGGGCCCAGGCGAAAAACTGTTTTTT.

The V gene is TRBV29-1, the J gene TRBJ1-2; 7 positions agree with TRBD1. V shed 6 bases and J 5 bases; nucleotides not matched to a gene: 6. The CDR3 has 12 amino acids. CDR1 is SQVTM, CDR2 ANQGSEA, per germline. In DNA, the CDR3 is TGCAGCGTGCAAACAGGGGATTATGGCTACACCTTC. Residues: CSVQTGDYGYTF.

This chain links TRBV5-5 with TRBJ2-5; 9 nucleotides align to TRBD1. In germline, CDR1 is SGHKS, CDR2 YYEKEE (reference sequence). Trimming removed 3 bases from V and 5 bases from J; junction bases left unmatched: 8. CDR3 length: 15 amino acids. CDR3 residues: CASSSNRGRLETQYF. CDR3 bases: TGTGCCAGCAGCTCCAACAGGGGGCGACTGGAGACCCAGTACTTC.

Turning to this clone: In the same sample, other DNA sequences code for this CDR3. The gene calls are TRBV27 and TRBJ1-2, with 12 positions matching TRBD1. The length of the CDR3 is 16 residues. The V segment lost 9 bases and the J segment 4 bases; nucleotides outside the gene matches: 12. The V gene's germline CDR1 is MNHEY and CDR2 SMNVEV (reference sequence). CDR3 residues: CASTPGQGAPIYGYTF. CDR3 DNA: TGTGCCAGTACCCCGGGACAGGGGGCGCCTATCTATGGCTACACCTTC.

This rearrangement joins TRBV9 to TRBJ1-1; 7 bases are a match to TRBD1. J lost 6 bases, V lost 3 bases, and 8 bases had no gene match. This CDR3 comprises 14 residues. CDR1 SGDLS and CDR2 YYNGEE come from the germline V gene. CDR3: CASSAQGGNAEAFF. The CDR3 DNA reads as TGTGCCAGCAGCGCCCAGGGGGGTAACGCTGAAGCTTTCTTT.

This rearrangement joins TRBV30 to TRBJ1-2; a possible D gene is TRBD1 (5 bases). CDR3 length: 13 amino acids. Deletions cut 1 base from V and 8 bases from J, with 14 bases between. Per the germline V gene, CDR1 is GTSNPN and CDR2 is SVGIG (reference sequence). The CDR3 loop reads CAWSAAGMLGYTF. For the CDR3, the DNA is TGTGCCTGGAGTGCGGCAGGGATGTTGGGCTACACCTTC.

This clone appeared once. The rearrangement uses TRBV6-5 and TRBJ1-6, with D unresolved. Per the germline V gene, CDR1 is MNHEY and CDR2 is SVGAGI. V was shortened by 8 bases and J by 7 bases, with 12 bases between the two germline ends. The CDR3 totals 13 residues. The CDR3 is CASGVGGNSPLHF. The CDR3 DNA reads TGTGCCAGCGGGGTAGGAGGGAATTCACCCCTCCACTTT.

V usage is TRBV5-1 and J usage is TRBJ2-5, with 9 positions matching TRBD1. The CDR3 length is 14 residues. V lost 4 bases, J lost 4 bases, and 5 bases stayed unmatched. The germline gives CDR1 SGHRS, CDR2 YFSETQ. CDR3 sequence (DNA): TGCGCCAGCAGCGTCGGGACAGGGAGAGAGACCCAGTACTTC. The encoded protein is CASSVGTGRETQYF.

The CDR3 DNA reads TGTGCCAGCAGCTTAGGTGTCGCTGGAAACACCATATATTTT. This sequence encodes CASSLGVAGNTIYF. The genes are TRBV7-2 and TRBJ1-3; D gene uncertain. V was clipped by 1 base and J by 2 bases, with 6 bases between them. The CDR3 runs to 14 residues. CDR1 is SGHTA and CDR2 is FQGNSA in the germline V gene.

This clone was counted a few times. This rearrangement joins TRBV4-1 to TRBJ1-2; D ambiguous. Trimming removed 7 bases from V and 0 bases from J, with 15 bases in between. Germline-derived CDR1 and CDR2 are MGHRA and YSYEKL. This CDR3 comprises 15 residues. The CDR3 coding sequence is TGCGCCAGCAAACGTCGGGGTGGCTCTAACTATGGCTACACCTTC. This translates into CASKRRGGSNYGYTF.

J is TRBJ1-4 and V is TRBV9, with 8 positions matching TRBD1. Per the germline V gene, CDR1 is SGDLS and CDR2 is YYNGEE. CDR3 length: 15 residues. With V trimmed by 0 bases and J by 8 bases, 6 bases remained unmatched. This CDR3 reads CASSVGGQGREKLFF. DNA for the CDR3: TGTGCCAGCAGCGTAGGAGGACAGGGTAGAGAAAAACTGTTTTTT.

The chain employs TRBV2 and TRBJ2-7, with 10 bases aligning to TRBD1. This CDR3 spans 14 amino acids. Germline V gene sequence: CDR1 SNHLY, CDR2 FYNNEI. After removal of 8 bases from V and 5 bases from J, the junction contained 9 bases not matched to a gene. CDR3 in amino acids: CASYPGTGVNEQYF. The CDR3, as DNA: TGTGCCAGCTATCCCGGGACAGGGGTTAACGAGCAGTACTTC.